This is a list of T cell receptor beta chains from one sample in a study of CD8 T cells in Susac syndrome. TCRdb reanalysed the immunoSEQ multiplex PCR reads using MiXCR and keeps one entry per CDR3 protein. The table has about 190,000 distinct CDR3 sequences, roughly 92% seen once. The sequenced sample was CD4+ T cells from PBMCs. All receptors come from a human donor in good health. CDR3s include the opening cysteine and the closing phenylalanine or tryptophan. A D gene is named only where the DNA matches it firmly. Some rows mark clone size as missing; the rest say once, few, many or name a class of expanded clone.

J gene	clone size	V gene	D gene	CDR3 DNA	CDR3 protein
TRBJ2-1	-	TRBV9	-	TGTGCCAGCAGCGTATGGACAAGATTCAATGAGCAGTTCTTC	CASSVWTRFNEQFF
TRBJ2-1	-	TRBV7-2	-	TGTGCCAGCAGCTTCCTTGGCCGAGGGCCTAATGAGCAGTTCTTC	CASSFLGRGPNEQFF
TRBJ2-1	-	TRBV6-5	-	TGTGCCAGCAGTTACGGGGGTGGGCAGTTCTTC	CASSYGGGQFF
TRBJ2-5	-	TRBV20-1	TRBD2	TGCAGTGCTAGTAGTCGGGCGGGGGGGCCCGGGGAGACCCAGTACTTC	CSASSRAGGPGETQYF
TRBJ1-6	-	TRBV13	-	TGTGCCAGCAACCAATGGGGGGCGCCTAATTCACCCCTCCACTTT	CASNQWGAPNSPLHF
TRBJ2-5	-	TRBV9	-	TGTGCCAGCAGCGCGGGACTCCGGGGAGAGACCCAGTACTTC	CASSAGLRGETQYF
TRBJ2-5	-	TRBV3-1	TRBD1	TGTGCCAGCAGCCAAGATAAGACAGGGGGAGAGACCCAGTACTTC	CASSQDKTGGETQYF
TRBJ1-1	once	TRBV3-1	-	TGTGCCAGCAGCCAAAGGGTACTAAACACTGAAGCTTTCTTT	CASSQRVLNTEAFF
TRBJ1-2	-	TRBV19	TRBD1	TGTGCCAGTAGTAACTCCGGGACAGCCTATGGCTACACCTTC	CASSNSGTAYGYTF
TRBJ1-1	-	TRBV20-1	-	TGCAGTGCGGCACAGGGATACACTGAAGCTTTCTTT	CSAAQGYTEAFF
TRBJ2-1	-	TRBV5-6	-	TGTGCCAGCAGCTTGGCCCGAGGTCAGGGCTACAATGAGCAGTTCTTC	CASSLARGQGYNEQFF
TRBJ1-5	-	TRBV3-1	-	TGTGCCAGCAGCCAAGCCCAGGGGCAGCCCCAGCATTTT	CASSQAQGQPQHF
TRBJ1-4	-	TRBV25-1	-	TGTGCCAGCAGTGTTGGACAGCATAATGAAAAACTGTTTTTT	CASSVGQHNEKLFF
TRBJ1-1	-	TRBV10-3	-	TGTGCCACGGTACGAAACACTGAAGCTTTCTTT	CATVRNTEAFF
TRBJ2-5	-	TRBV20-1	TRBD2	TGCAGTGCAATAGGGGCGGGGGGTACAAGTGAGACCCAGTACTTC	CSAIGAGGTSETQYF
TRBJ1-5	few	TRBV28	-	TGTGCCAGCAGTCTCCCTTATCAGCCCCAGCATTTT	CASSLPYQPQHF